A selection of T cell receptor beta chains follows, all from one sample in a study of cytomegalovirus exposure and HLA in healthy donors. Only in-frame clones appear in the TCRdb table, and some are missing; sequencing was by immunoSEQ multiplex PCR. The profile shows approximately 180,000 clones, 70% to 90% of them singletons. Sequenced: PBMCs. All receptors derive from a woman aged 18-35 years in good health and CMV-seronegative. The CDR3 runs from the conserved cysteine through the conserved F or W. Fields, in order: CDR3 length, clone size, D gene, V gene, J gene, CDR3 protein, CDR3 DNA. A D gene is named only where the DNA matches it firmly. Rows give clone size only sometimes, using once, few, many, or a class for an expanded clone.

14,.,.,TRBV2,TRBJ1-1,CASSEARELPEAFF,TGTGCCAGCAGTGAAGCGCGGGAGCTCCCTGAAGCTTTCTTT
16,.,TRBD2,TRBV7-2,TRBJ2-5,CASSLSRDRGGETQYF,TGTGCCAGCAGCTTATCGAGGGACCGGGGGGGGGAGACCCAGTACTTC
15,.,.,TRBV4-1,TRBJ2-7,CASSLVGVAFDEQYF,TGCGCCAGCAGCCTTGTCGGGGTAGCATTCGACGAGCAGTACTTC
11,.,.,TRBV28,TRBJ1-1,CASSANSGAFF,TGTGCCAGCAGTGCCAACAGCGGAGCTTTCTTT
15,.,.,TRBV9,TRBJ2-1,CASSFGLSSYNEQFF,TGTGCCAGCAGCTTCGGACTTAGCTCCTACAATGAGCAGTTCTTC
16,once,TRBD2,TRBV7-9,TRBJ2-3,CASSLGSGRNTDTQYF,TGTGCCAGTAGCCTGGGGAGCGGGAGAAACACAGATACGCAGTATTTT
15,once,TRBD1,TRBV5-8,TRBJ2-7,CASSLAGTGVGEQYF,TGTGCCAGCAGCTTGGCCGGGACAGGGGTCGGCGAGCAGTACTTC
14,once,TRBD1,TRBV19,TRBJ2-2,CASSTIQGTGELFF,TGTGCCAGTAGTACAATACAGGGGACCGGGGAGCTGTTTTTT
14,.,.,TRBV5-6,TRBJ1-4,CASKAGETNEKLFF,TGTGCCAGCAAGGCGGGGGAAACTAATGAAAAACTGTTTTTT
16,once,.,TRBV7-8,TRBJ1-1,CASSRTPGTTNTEAFF,TGTGCCAGCAGTAGAACCCCGGGGACAACTAACACTGAAGCTTTCTTT
14,.,.,TRBV28,TRBJ1-1,CASNLDRLNTEAFF,TGTGCCAGCAATCTGGACAGACTGAACACTGAAGCTTTCTTT
11,.,.,TRBV11-2,TRBJ1-2,CASSPGYGYTF,TGTGCCAGCAGCCCAGGCTATGGCTACACCTTC
15,.,TRBD2,TRBV28,TRBJ2-5,CASSLSGGGYETQYF,TGTGCCAGCAGTTTATCTGGCGGGGGGTACGAGACCCAGTACTTC
17,.,TRBD1,TRBV6-4,TRBJ2-7,CASTRIDDRGDPYEQYF,TGTGCCAGCACCCGTATAGACGACAGGGGGGACCCCTACGAGCAGTACTTC
14,.,TRBD1,TRBV4-1,TRBJ2-5,CASSPQGVQETQYF,TGCGCCAGCAGCCCACAGGGGGTCCAAGAGACCCAGTACTTC
14,.,TRBD1,TRBV5-1,TRBJ1-1,CASSSTGLNTEAFF,TGCGCCAGCAGCTCGACAGGGCTGAACACTGAAGCTTTCTTT
13,.,.,TRBV27,TRBJ2-1,CASSPNLSNEQFF,TGTGCCAGCAGTCCCAACCTAAGCAATGAGCAGTTCTTC
14,.,.,TRBV18,TRBJ2-7,CASSPNRGFHEQYF,TGTGCCAGCTCACCAAACCGAGGCTTCCACGAGCAGTACTTC
18,.,TRBD1,TRBV30,TRBJ1-1,CAWSLLPGQGAQNTEAFF,TGCGCCTGGAGTCTCCTCCCGGGACAGGGGGCGCAGAACACTGAAGCTTTCTTT
15,.,TRBD2,TRBV11-1,TRBJ2-7,CASSPYPTSGYEQYF,TGTGCCAGCAGCCCCTACCCGACTAGCGGGTACGAGCAGTACTTC